This TCR beta chain was retrieved from a study of blood T cell repertoires in COVID-19. Whole-study context: PBMCs, B-cell-depleted T cells, or T cells provided the cDNA or gDNA that made up the material.

In the original analysis: Amplified reference gene primers provided the basis for estimating nucleated cell counts. The assay was immunoSEQ multiplex PCR, and TCRdb's table has in-frame clones only and misses some. V and J calls and clone size follow that table, whereas D and trimming were derived from the DNA. The sample gives 20,000 to 25,000 clones, about 90% of which show up once; about 6.5% is in the top ten. This clone was seen once. The sequence was collected from a woman aged 80 or over with active COVID-19. The source material was peripheral blood.

CDR3: CASSVEPAGGSLETQYF. CDR3 nucleotide sequence: TGTGCCAGCAGCGTAGAGCCAGCGGGGGGCTCGTTAGAGACCCAGTACTTC. This chain connects TRBV9 to TRBJ2-5; 9 positions agree with TRBD2. The CDR3 has 17 residues. In germline, CDR1 is SGDLS, CDR2 YYNGEE. V gave up 0 bases and J gave up 4 bases; unmatched junction bases: 10.